This T cell receptor beta chain is drawn from a study of blood T cell repertoires in COVID-19. Study as a whole: Whether acute or convalescent, the COVID-19 samples came from the United States, Italy and Spain.

Some clones are missing from TCRdb's copy, which holds only in-frame ones; the method was immunoSEQ multiplex PCR. Of under 300,000 clones in the sample, approximately 84% were seen once. Those enrolled in Seattle joined during active infection and were followed longitudinally afterward. Sample: peripheral blood. The sequence came from a human donor with COVID-19, enrolled during active disease. The donor label of this sample is uncertain.

CDR3 coding DNA: TGCGCCAGCAGCGCGGACAAGCCCCCCGCTGAAGCTTTCTTT. Translation gives CASSADKPPAEAFF. V gene TRBV5-1 combines with J gene TRBJ1-1; TRBD1 might be the D (5 bases). The V end was cut by 4 bases, the J end by 6 bases, with 16 bases between. The CDR3 runs to 14 residues. Per the germline V gene, CDR1 is SGHRS and CDR2 is YFSETQ.